The clone carrying this T cell receptor (beta chain) was observed many times. Its cognate antigen is unknown. Trimming shortened V by 8 bases and J by 5 bases, and 14 bases separated the two germline ends. Germline CDR1 and CDR2: SGHTA and FQGNSA. The length of the CDR3 is 13 residues. This sample stems from a study of T cells after yellow fever vaccination. Study conclusions and caveats: Abundant bulk-derived clonotypes could contaminate FACS-sorted repertoires. Re-detected after boosting: most primary clones, 96% of CD4 and about 85% of CD8.

They built TCR cDNA with 5'RACE template switching, a step that put in a universal primer site and UMIs. One entry per CDR3 protein, called by TCRdb with MiXCR from the 5' RACE reads. The sample gives about 130,000 distinct CDR3 sequences, 7.4% of which show up once; about 2.7% is in the top ten. The starting material was CD4+ T cells sorted from PBMCs, obtained 9 to 10 days after the first yellow fever vaccination. The chain carries TRBV7-2 and TRBJ2-3; perhaps TRBD1 as D (6 bases). The clonotype was recovered from a man in his late teens or twenties who received the YFV17D yellow fever vaccine. The CDR3 bases are TGTGCCAGCTGTCAGGGGCCTATAGATACGCAGTATTTT. Translation: CASCQGPIDTQYF.